This TCR beta chain was captured by sequencing in a study of blood T cell repertoires in COVID-19 (TCRdb year 2020). Turning to the overall study: Samples covering the acute and convalescent phases of COVID-19 were provided by collaborators in the United States, Italy and Spain. The prospective study material was composed of cDNA or gDNA derived from T cells, B-cell-depleted T cells, or PBMCs. Subjects who had been exposed to COVID-19, were actively infected with it, or had recovered from it provided the deeply sampled blood TCRbeta repertoires that made up the dataset. A freely available public database, intended as a resource for researchers studying the immune response to SARS-CoV-2, is where the repertoires were released. Samples were obtained from the ongoing ImmuneRACE study (first 160 participants) and from roughly 1,300 subjects provided by 6 global collaborators. Nearly every sample came with metadata listing a de-identified subject ID, COVID-19 status, age in years and sex. Where HLA class I and class II types were available, the types were taken from metadata supplied by the sample provider, not from assay-based typing.

In the case of this clone: What antigen it recognizes has not been identified. Per-base qualities were not stored, and no clone one base away is much larger.

The collaborating institutions used their own protocols to collect whole blood in K2EDTA tubes. For TCRbeta analysis, collaborators shipped samples in one of three forms: frozen whole blood, isolated PBMCs, or DNA extracted from either of those sample types. Overall results and qualifications from the work: How much clinical and demographic metadata was included differed by source and by participant, and the metadata was provided uncurated.

The junction shows trimming of 2 bases on V and 2 bases on J, and the gene matches do not reach 8 bases of it. The CDR3, cysteine through phenylalanine, is 15 amino acids long. Only the CDR3 DNA stays, 45 bases, in frame from base 1. According to the germline V gene (reference sequence), CDR1 reads GTSNPN and CDR2 reads SVGIG. TCRbeta CDR3 regions were amplified from genomic DNA using the immunoSEQ Assay, a bias-controlled multiplex PCR. From the authors' description of their analysis: The number of nucleated cells in each sample was estimated by amplification of reference gene primers within the assay. Sequence reads were collapsed and filtered to measure the absolute abundance of every unique TCRbeta CDR3 rearrangement. For each sample, productive Simpson clonality was calculated as the square root of Simpson's diversity index across productive rearrangements. TCRdb took this table from immuneACCESS and kept in-frame rearrangements with V and J called. Such tables lack part of the clones; where checked against another copy, unresolved V genes explain under half of the gap, and the rest is unexplained. The DNA was the basis for D and trimming; V, J and clone size are from that table. Counted in this sample were fewer than 300,000 clones; approximately 86% of them appeared once. The ten largest clones represent less than 4% of the sample.

This TCR came from a woman aged 18-29 years with acute or convalescent COVID-19. Rearrangement joined TRBV30 to TRBJ2-7; TRBD1 lines up with 8 middle nucleotides. Sequenced: peripheral blood. The base sequence is TGTGCCTGGAGTTGGTCCAGGACAGGGACCTACGAGCAGTACTTC. This sequence encodes CAWSWSRTGTYEQYF.